Below, one T cell receptor (beta chain) is given with its context. Antigen unknown. Germline loops: CDR1 MNHNS, CDR2 SASEGT. There are 15 residues in the CDR3. With 7 bases clipped from V and 4 bases from J, the junction kept 5 bases outside the gene matches. The data were taken from a study of cytomegalovirus exposure and HLA in healthy donors. Findings of the study overall: Only CMV serostatus was available as immune exposure information. As was reported, the HLA-A and HLA-B alleles of most subjects were accurately predicted from TCR beta sequences.

PCR primers comprised 60 Vbeta and 13 Jbeta primers. The assay was immunoSEQ multiplex PCR, and TCRdb's table has in-frame clones only and misses some. The table includes roughly 120,000 clones, 75% to 85% detected once. Sequencing was performed on PBMCs. The receptor comes from a man aged 50 or older in good health and CMV-seronegative. The J gene is TRBJ1-5, the V gene TRBV6-1; TRBD1 matches 12 bases. The CDR3 DNA reads as TGTGCCAGCAAAGGGACAGGGGGCGGGAATCAGCCCCAGCATTTT. Encoded protein: CASKGTGGGNQPQHF.